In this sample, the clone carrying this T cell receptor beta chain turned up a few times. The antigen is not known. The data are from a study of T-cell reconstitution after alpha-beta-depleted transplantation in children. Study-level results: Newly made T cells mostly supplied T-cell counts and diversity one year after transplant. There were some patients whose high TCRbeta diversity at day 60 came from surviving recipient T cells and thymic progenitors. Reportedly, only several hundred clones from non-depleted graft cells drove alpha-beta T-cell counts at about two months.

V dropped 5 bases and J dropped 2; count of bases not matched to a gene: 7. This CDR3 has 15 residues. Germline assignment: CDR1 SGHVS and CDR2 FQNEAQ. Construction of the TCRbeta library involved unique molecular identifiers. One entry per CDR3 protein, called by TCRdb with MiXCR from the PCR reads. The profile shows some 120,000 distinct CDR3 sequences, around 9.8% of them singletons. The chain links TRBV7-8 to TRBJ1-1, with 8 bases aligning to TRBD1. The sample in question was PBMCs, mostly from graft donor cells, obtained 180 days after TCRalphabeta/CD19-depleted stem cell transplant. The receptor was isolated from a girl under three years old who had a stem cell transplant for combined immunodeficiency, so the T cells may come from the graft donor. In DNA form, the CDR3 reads TGTGCCAGCAGCAAAGGACAGGGAAGTAACACTGAAGCTTTCTTT. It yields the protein CASSKGQGSNTEAFF. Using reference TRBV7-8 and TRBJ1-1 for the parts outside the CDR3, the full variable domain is GAGVSQSPRYKVAKRGQDVALRCDPISGHVSLFWYQQALGQGPEFLTYFQNEAQLDKSGLPSDRFFAERPEGSVSTLKIQRTQQEDSAVYLCASSKGQGSNTEAFFGQGTRLTVV.